This T cell receptor beta chain was sequenced for a study of blood T cell repertoires in COVID-19 (dated by TCRdb to the early 2020s). For the study in its entirety: The collaborator samples originated in the United States, Italy and Spain and spanned the acute and convalescent phases of COVID-19. The prospective study material was composed of cDNA or gDNA derived from T cells, B-cell-depleted T cells, or PBMCs. Deeply sampled blood TCRbeta repertoires from subjects exposed to, actively infected with, or recovered from COVID-19 were included in the dataset. A freely available public database, intended as a resource for researchers studying the immune response to SARS-CoV-2, is where the repertoires were released. Samples came from the ongoing ImmuneRACE study (first 160 participants) plus 1,254 subjects from 6 global collaborators. Nearly every sample came with metadata listing a de-identified subject ID, COVID-19 status, age in years and sex. Where HLA class I and class II types were available, the types were taken from metadata supplied by the sample provider, not from assay-based typing. Findings and caveats that apply to the study as a whole: The quantity of clinical and demographic metadata differed by source and by participant and was supplied without curation.

According to the germline V gene, CDR1 reads MDHEN and CDR2 reads SYDVKM. Counted from cysteine to phenylalanine, this CDR3 has 13 amino acids. This entry keeps only the CDR3 DNA: 39 bases, framed from base 1. V was cut back by 2 bases and J by 5 bases, leaving a gap of 9 bases between them. About this clone itself: The specificity of this receptor is unknown. No much larger clone is present one base from it, and per-base qualities are unavailable.

TCRbeta CDR3 regions were amplified from genomic DNA by means of the immunoSEQ Assay, a bias-controlled multiplex PCR. The paper's data handling went like this. The number of nucleated cells in each sample was estimated by amplification of reference gene primers within the assay. Sequence reads were collapsed and filtered to measure the absolute abundance of every unique TCRbeta CDR3 rearrangement. For each sample, productive Simpson clonality was calculated as the square root of Simpson's diversity index across productive rearrangements. TCRdb carries this immuneACCESS record with in-frame sequences only. Its versions omit some clonotypes, under half of them owing to an unresolved V gene in the studies checked, with the rest unexplained. V, J and clone size are those of that table, while D and trimming were read from the DNA. Present in this sample are over 15,000 clones, 70% to 85% of which were seen just once. The ten largest clones add up to roughly 5.5% of the sample.

Each collaborating institution followed its own protocols to collect whole blood in K2EDTA tubes. For TCRbeta analysis, collaborators shipped samples as frozen whole blood, isolated PBMCs, or DNA extracted from either of those sample types. The specimen was peripheral blood. The rearranged chain carries TRBV28 and TRBJ2-5, with no confidently assigned D gene. This sequence originates from a human donor in a cohort sampled during active COVID-19. The CDR3 reads CASSLAVPETQYF. The nucleotide sequence is given as TGTGCCAGCAGTTTAGCGGTCCCGGAGACCCAGTACTTC.